This T cell receptor beta chain emerged from a study of blood T cell repertoires in COVID-19. Study details: The study drew acute and convalescent COVID-19 samples from the United States, Italy and Spain. PBMCs, B-cell-depleted T cells, or T cells were the source of the cDNA or gDNA that made up the material.

Points on this clone: The same CDR3 arises from other DNA sequences in this sample as well.

This CDR3 contains 13 residues. Trimming removed 0 bases from V and 4 bases from J; junction bases left unmatched: 0. The V gene's germline CDR1 is SGHKS and CDR2 YYEKEE (reference sequence). Generated by immunoSEQ multiplex PCR, the TCRdb table keeps only in-frame clones and is missing some. The sample holds 110,000 to 150,000 clones, 80% seen once. The sequencing sample was made of peripheral blood. This chain links TRBV5-5 with TRBJ1-2; 7 positions agree with TRBD1. The source of this sequence is a woman aged 45-65 years with acute or convalescent COVID-19. CDR3 nucleotide sequence: TGTGCCAGCAGCTTGGGGGACAGCTATGGCTACACCTTC. It yields the protein CASSLGDSYGYTF. The full variable domain, its missing parts supplied by reference TRBV5-5 and TRBJ1-2, is DAGVTQSPTHLIKTRGQQVTLRCSPISGHKSVSWYQQVLGQGPQFIFQYYEKEERGRGNFPDRFSARQFPNYSSELNVNALLLGDSALYLCASSLGDSYGYTFGSGTRLTVV.